The text below deals with one T cell receptor (beta chain). Study processing details: Estimation of nucleated cell counts relied on the amplification of reference gene primers. Assay used: immunoSEQ multiplex PCR; TCRdb lists only in-frame clones, some missing. V, J and clone size were drawn from that table, and D and trimming were deduced from the DNA. The repertoire has about 110,000 clones, around 83% of them found once; the top ten carry around 3.3%. CDR3 length: 11 residues. Germline CDR1 reads GTSNPN; CDR2 reads SVGIG (reference sequence). Trimming stripped 2 bases from V and 2 bases from J, with 4 bases between. This sample is part of a study of blood T cell repertoires in COVID-19. Study in general: Acute-phase and convalescent COVID-19 samples originated in the United States, Italy and Spain. Sample material is recorded as cDNA or gDNA derived from T cells, B-cell-depleted T cells, or PBMCs.

The rearrangement uses TRBV30 and TRBJ2-7; D unresolved. The sequence was collected from a man between 40 and 49 years old with acute or convalescent COVID-19. The specimen sequenced was peripheral blood. CDR3 DNA sequence: TGTGCCTGGAGTCCGGCCTACGAGCAGTACTTC. It encodes CAWSPAYEQYF. Variable domain in full (rest from reference TRBV30 and TRBJ2-7): SQTIHQWPATLVQPVGSPLSLECTVEGTSNPNLYWYRQAAGRGLQLLFYSVGIGQISSEVPQNLSASRPQDRQFILSSKKLLLSDSGFYLCAWSPAYEQYFGPGTRLTVT.